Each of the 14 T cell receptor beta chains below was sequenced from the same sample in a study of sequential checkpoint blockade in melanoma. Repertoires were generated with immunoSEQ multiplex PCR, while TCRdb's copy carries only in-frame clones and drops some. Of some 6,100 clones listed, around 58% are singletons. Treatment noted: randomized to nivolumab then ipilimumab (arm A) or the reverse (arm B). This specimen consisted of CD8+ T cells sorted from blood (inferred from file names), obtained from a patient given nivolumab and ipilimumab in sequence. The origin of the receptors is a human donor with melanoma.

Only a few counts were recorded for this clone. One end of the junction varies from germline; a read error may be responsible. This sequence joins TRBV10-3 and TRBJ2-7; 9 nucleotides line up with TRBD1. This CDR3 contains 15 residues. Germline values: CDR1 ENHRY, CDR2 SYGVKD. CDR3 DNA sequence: TGTGCCATCAGTGAGCCGGGACAGGGCCTAAAGCACCCGCACTTC. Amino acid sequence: CAISEPGQGLKHPHF.

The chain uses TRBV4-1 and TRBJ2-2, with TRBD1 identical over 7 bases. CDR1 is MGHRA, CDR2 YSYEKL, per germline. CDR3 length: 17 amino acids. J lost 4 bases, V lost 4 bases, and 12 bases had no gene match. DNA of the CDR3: TGCGCCAGCAGCCGCACCCCCGCGACAGGGTTCACCGGGGAGCTGTTTTTT. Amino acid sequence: CASSRTPATGFTGELFF.

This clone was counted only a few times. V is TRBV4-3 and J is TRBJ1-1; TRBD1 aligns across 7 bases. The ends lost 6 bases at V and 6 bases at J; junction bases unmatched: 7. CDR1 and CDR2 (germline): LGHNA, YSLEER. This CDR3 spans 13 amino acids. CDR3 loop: CASSRQGTPEAFF. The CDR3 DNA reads TGCGCCAGCAGTCGACAGGGAACCCCTGAAGCTTTCTTT.

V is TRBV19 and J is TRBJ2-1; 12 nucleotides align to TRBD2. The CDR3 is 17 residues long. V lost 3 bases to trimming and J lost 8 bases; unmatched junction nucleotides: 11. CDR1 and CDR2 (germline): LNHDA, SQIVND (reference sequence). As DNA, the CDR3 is TGTGCCAGTAGTATGAGGGTGACTAGCGGGAGTTTCTATGAGCAGTTCTTC. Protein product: CASSMRVTSGSFYEQFF.

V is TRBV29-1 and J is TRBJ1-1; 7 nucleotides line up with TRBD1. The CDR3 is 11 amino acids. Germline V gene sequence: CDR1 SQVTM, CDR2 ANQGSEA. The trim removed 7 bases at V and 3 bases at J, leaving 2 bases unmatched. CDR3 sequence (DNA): TGCAGCGCAGACAGGGACACTGAAGCTTTCTTT. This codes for CSADRDTEAFF.

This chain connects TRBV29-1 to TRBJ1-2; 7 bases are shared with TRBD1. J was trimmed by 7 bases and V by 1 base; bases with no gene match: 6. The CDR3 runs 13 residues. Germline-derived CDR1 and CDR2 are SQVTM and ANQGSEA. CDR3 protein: CSVEVGDRSGYTF. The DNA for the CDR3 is TGCAGCGTTGAAGTAGGGGACAGATCTGGCTACACCTTC. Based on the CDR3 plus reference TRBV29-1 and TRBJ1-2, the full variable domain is SAVISQKPSRDICQRGTSLTIQCQVDSQVTMMFWYRQQPGQSLTLIATANQGSEATYESGFVIDKFPISRPNLTFSTLTVSNMSPEDSSIYLCSVEVGDRSGYTFGSGTRLTVV.

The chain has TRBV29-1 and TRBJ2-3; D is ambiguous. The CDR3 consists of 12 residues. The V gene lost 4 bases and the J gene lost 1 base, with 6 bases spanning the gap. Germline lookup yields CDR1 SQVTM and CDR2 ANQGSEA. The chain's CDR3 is CSVVVGTDTQYF. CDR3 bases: TGCAGCGTTGTAGTCGGCACAGATACGCAGTATTTT.

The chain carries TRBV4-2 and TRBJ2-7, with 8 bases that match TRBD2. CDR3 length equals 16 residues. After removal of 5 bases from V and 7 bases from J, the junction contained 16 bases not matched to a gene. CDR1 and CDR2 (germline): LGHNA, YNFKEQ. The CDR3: CASSKETSPGGPEQYF. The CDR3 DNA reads TGTGCCAGCAGCAAGGAGACCTCTCCGGGAGGGCCGGAGCAGTACTTC.

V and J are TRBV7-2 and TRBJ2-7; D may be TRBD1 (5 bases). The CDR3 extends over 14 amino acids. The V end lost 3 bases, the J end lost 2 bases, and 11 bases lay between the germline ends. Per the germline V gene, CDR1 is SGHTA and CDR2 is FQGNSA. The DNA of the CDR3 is TGTGCCAGCAGCTTCGATTGGGGCACCTACGAGCAGTACTTC. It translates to CASSFDWGTYEQYF.

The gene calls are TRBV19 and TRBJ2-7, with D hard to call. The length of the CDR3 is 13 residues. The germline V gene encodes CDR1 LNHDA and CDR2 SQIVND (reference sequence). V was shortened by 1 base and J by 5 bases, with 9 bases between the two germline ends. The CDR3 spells CASSIGSLNEQYF. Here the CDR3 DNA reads TGTGCCAGTAGTATAGGTAGTCTGAACGAGCAGTACTTC.

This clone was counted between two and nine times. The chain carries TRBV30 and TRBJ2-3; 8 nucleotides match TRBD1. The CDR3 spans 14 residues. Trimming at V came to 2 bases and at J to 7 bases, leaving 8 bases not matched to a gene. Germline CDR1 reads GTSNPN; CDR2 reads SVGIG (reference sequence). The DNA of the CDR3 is TGTGCCTGGAGTACTCCGGACAGGGAATATACGCAGTATTTT. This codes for CAWSTPDREYTQYF.

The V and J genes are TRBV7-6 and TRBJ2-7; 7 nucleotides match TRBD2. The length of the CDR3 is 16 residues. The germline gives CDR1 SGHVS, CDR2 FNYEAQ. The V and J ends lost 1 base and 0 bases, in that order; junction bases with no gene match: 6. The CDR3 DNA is TGTGCCAGCAGCTTAGAAAGCGGGGCGAGCTCCTACGAGCAGTACTTC. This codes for CASSLESGASSYEQYF.

CDR3 in amino acids: CATALTGWGTYEQYF. The CDR3 DNA follows: TGTGCCACCGCCTTAACAGGGTGGGGCACCTACGAGCAGTACTTC. J is TRBJ2-7 and V is TRBV27; D may be TRBD1 (6 bases). V was clipped by 10 bases and J by 2 bases, with 21 bases between them. Germline assignment: CDR1 MNHEY and CDR2 SMNVEV (reference sequence). CDR3 length: 15 amino acids.

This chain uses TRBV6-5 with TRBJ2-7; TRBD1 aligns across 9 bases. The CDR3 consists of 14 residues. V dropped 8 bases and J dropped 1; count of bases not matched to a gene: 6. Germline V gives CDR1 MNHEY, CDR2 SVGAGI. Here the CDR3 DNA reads TGTGCCAGCGCGCCCGGGACAGGGTCCTACGAGCAGTACTTC. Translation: CASAPGTGSYEQYF.